These 21 T cell receptor beta chains were all obtained from the same sample, sequenced in a study of graft-versus-host responses after intestinal transplantation. The antigens for these receptors are not known. Only in-frame clones appear in the TCRdb table, and some are missing; sequencing was by immunoSEQ multiplex PCR. The sample shows some 88,000 clones, roughly 91% of them seen only once. The sample consisted of unstimulated CD8+ T cells sorted from spleen or lymph node cells, taken before intestinal transplant. The receptors come from a human donor who received an intestinal transplant.

This clone came up once. Here the CDR3 reads CASSFKAPSGGYTF. CDR3 coding DNA: TGTGCCAGCAGTTTTAAAGCGCCCTCGGGTGGCTACACCTTC. The J gene is TRBJ1-2, the V gene TRBV27, with D uncertain. From germline, CDR1 is MNHEY and CDR2 SMNVEV (reference sequence). With 3 bases removed from V and 7 bases from J, the gap between germline ends came to 15 bases. The CDR3 loop spans 14 amino acids.

The gene calls are TRBV4-3 and TRBJ2-2; D is undetermined. V lost 0 bases, J lost 1 base, and 12 bases lay in between. This CDR3 region has 17 residues. Per the germline V gene, CDR1 is LGHNA and CDR2 is YSLEER. The CDR3 DNA sequence: TGCGCCAGCAGCCAAGATTGGCTAGATTTGAACACCGGGGAGCTGTTTTTT. This gives the protein CASSQDWLDLNTGELFF.

The chain combines TRBV9 with TRBJ2-5, with 7 bases lining up with TRBD2. The J call is uncertain, as TRBJ2-7 better fits the DNA end. CDR1 is SGDLS and CDR2 is YYNGEE in the germline V gene. The CDR3 has 14 residues. The DNA for the CDR3 is TGTGCCAGCAGCGCAAGCGGGGCCCACTACGAGCAGTACTTC. Protein: CASSASGAHYEQYF.

The chain's CDR3 is CASSQDREWTDTQYF. As DNA, the CDR3 is TGCGCCAGCAGCCAAGATAGGGAGTGGACAGATACGCAGTATTTT. V is TRBV4-3 and J is TRBJ2-3; tentative D call: TRBD2 (5 bases). Germline CDR1 and CDR2: LGHNA and YSLEER. CDR3 length: 15 amino acids. V was trimmed by 0 bases and J by 3 bases, leaving 10 bases between them.

The V and J genes are TRBV5-8 and TRBJ1-5; 10 bases agree with TRBD1. This CDR3 has 16 amino acids. CDR1 SGHTS and CDR2 YDEGEE come from the germline V gene. The J segment lost 2 bases and the V segment lost 4 bases, leaving 6 bases of the junction unmatched. The CDR3 spells CASSTGQGIGNQPQHF. The CDR3 DNA sequence: TGTGCCAGCAGCACGGGACAGGGGATTGGCAATCAGCCCCAGCATTTT.

This clone came up once. The chain combines TRBV11-2 with TRBJ2-1; D gene uncertain. The V end was cut by 6 bases, the J end by 8 bases, with 11 bases between. The CDR3 is 12 amino acids. Germline CDR1 and CDR2: SGHAT and FQNNGV. The CDR3 DNA is TGTGCCAGCAGTCTAGACCGAGATGAGCAGTTCTTC. Translating gives CASSLDRDEQFF.

This chain joins TRBV7-9 and TRBJ1-2; no firm D call. CDR3 length equals 17 residues. The V and J ends lost 5 bases and 6 bases respectively, with 25 bases between them. Per the germline V gene, CDR1 is SEHNR and CDR2 is FQNEAQ (reference sequence). The CDR3 DNA follows: TGTGCCAGCAGCACCCAAAGCGACCGAAAGAGGAACGATGGCTACACCTTC. Translated, it gives CASSTQSDRKRNDGYTF.

DNA for the CDR3: TGTGCCAGCAGCTTAGGCACGGGGGGGGGCACTGAAGCTTTCTTT. Translated: CASSLGTGGGTEAFF. The chain has TRBV7-2 and TRBJ1-1, with D perhaps matching TRBD1 (5 bases). This CDR3 has 15 amino acids. The V gene's germline CDR1 is SGHTA and CDR2 FQGNSA. V lost 1 base to trimming and J lost 4 bases, with 13 bases between them.

The chain carries TRBV4-3 and TRBJ2-3, with 8 bases aligning to TRBD1. The CDR3 is 15 residues long. CDR1 LGHNA and CDR2 YSLEER come from the germline V gene. V dropped 3 bases and J dropped 2; count of bases not matched to a gene: 4. CDR3 bases: TGCGCCAGCAGCCATGGGACAGGCGACACAGATACGCAGTATTTT. As protein: CASSHGTGDTDTQYF.

The CDR3, as DNA: TGTGCCAGCAGCTCGTATTTGGACAGCTCCTACGAGCAGTACTTC. Amino acids: CASSSYLDSSYEQYF. J is TRBJ2-7 and V is TRBV7-8; D might be TRBD1 (6 bases). V lost 4 bases and J lost 0, with 13 bases in between. This CDR3 contains 15 residues. Germline lookup yields CDR1 SGHVS and CDR2 FQNEAQ. Supplemented by reference TRBV7-8 and TRBJ2-7, the full variable domain reads GAGVSQSPRYKVAKRGQDVALRCDPISGHVSLFWYQQALGQGPEFLTYFQNEAQLDKSGLPSDRFFAERPEGSVSTLKIQRTQQEDSAVYLCASSSYLDSSYEQYFGPGTRLTVT.

The V and J genes are TRBV7-2 and TRBJ2-1; the D gene is possibly TRBD2 (5 bases). Trimming cost V 4 bases and J 0 bases, with 10 bases left between them. CDR3 length: 15 amino acids. CDR1 and CDR2 (germline): SGHTA, FQGNSA. CDR3 nucleotide sequence: TGTGCCAGCAGCTGGACTCACAGCTCCTACAATGAGCAGTTCTTC. Amino acid sequence: CASSWTHSSYNEQFF.

The chain carries TRBV30 and TRBJ1-6; D not certain. CDR3 length: 15 residues. Germline CDR1 is GTSNPN and CDR2 is SVGIG (reference sequence). V shed 4 bases and J shed 5 bases, with 15 bases lying between them. CDR3 amino acids: CAWTRGQSDNSPLHF. The CDR3 bases are TGTGCCTGGACCCGAGGGCAGTCCGATAATTCACCCCTCCACTTT.

The chain carries TRBV6-6 and TRBJ1-1; unclear D gene. Trimming removed 6 bases at V and 7 bases at J, with 15 bases between. The CDR3 runs 13 residues. Germline V lookup: CDR1 MNHNY, CDR2 SVGAGI (reference sequence). CDR3 DNA sequence: TGTGCCAGCAGCTCAAGGGAAGGACTTGAAGCTTTCTTT. As protein: CASSSREGLEAFF.

The chain recombines TRBV7-2 with TRBJ2-1; 9 positions match TRBD2. Germline CDR1 SGHTA, CDR2 FQGNSA. CDR3 length equals 15 residues. Losses at the gene ends were 8 bases for V and 2 bases for J; bases not matched to a gene: 7. As DNA, the CDR3 is TGTGCCAGCTTACTCGTAGCGGGAGCCTACAATGAGCAGTTCTTC. This codes for CASLLVAGAYNEQFF.

The chain recombines TRBV27 with TRBJ2-1; 10 positions agree with TRBD1. V shed 3 bases, J shed 1 base, and the junction held 3 bases outside the gene matches. The CDR3 contains 16 residues. Germline CDR1 reads MNHEY; CDR2 reads SMNVEV (reference sequence). CDR3 DNA sequence: TGTGCCAGCAGTTTGGGGGACAGGGGATCCTACAATGAGCAGTTCTTC. Amino acid sequence: CASSLGDRGSYNEQFF.

This clone appeared a single time. J is TRBJ1-1 and V is TRBV27; the match to TRBD1 covers 7 bases. Losses at the gene ends were 8 bases for V and 3 bases for J; bases not matched to a gene: 12. In germline, CDR1 is MNHEY, CDR2 SMNVEV (reference sequence). The CDR3 sequence is 15 residues long. The DNA of the CDR3 is TGTGCCAGCCTTACCGTACAGGGGTTGTACACTGAAGCTTTCTTT. The encoded protein is CASLTVQGLYTEAFF.

The chain recombines TRBV9 with TRBJ1-2, with D tentatively TRBD1 (5 bases). The CDR3 spans 15 residues. Germline V lookup: CDR1 SGDLS, CDR2 YYNGEE. V shed 3 bases and J shed 3 bases, with 15 bases lying between them. The CDR3 coding sequence is TGTGCCAGCAGCGCGGGGGACGGCGTAGACTATGGCTACACCTTC. Its translation is CASSAGDGVDYGYTF.

The V and J genes are TRBV7-9 and TRBJ1-2, with D perhaps TRBD1 (6 bases). CDR3 length: 13 residues. V lost 4 bases, J lost 8 bases, and 14 bases lay in between. From germline, CDR1 is SEHNR and CDR2 FQNEAQ (reference sequence). CDR3 in amino acids: CASSSGTNLGYTF. CDR3 DNA: TGTGCCAGCAGCTCTGGGACAAATCTGGGCTACACCTTC.

CDR3 DNA sequence: TGTGCCAGCAGCCCCAGAAAGGGGGATTTCTGGGGCTACACCTTC. Encoded protein: CASSPRKGDFWGYTF. This sequence joins TRBV7-8 and TRBJ1-2, with a tentative D call TRBD1 (6 bases). This CDR3 region has 15 residues. V dropped 5 bases and J dropped 8 bases, with 21 bases sitting between them. Germline CDR1 is SGHVS and CDR2 is FQNEAQ.

The chain employs TRBV9 and TRBJ2-2; 11 bases are shared with TRBD2. The junction had 7 bases not matched to a gene; V was cut back by 3 bases and J by 6 bases. The germline gives CDR1 SGDLS, CDR2 YYNGEE. The CDR3 consists of 16 residues. As DNA, the CDR3 is TGTGCCAGCAGCGCTCCACTAGCGGGGGACCCCGGGGAGCTGTTTTTT. Encoded protein: CASSAPLAGDPGELFF. The full variable domain, completed using reference TRBV9 and TRBJ2-2, is DSGVTQTPKHLITATGQRVTLRCSPRSGDLSVYWYQQSLDQGLQFLIQYYNGEERAKGNILERFSAQQFPDLHSELNLSSLELGDSALYFCASSAPLAGDPGELFFGEGSRLTVL.

V gene TRBV4-1 combines with J gene TRBJ2-7, with 12 bases matching TRBD2. CDR3 size: 22 residues. Germline-derived CDR1 and CDR2 are MGHRA and YSYEKL. With V trimmed by 0 bases and J by 4 bases, 22 bases remained unmatched. The CDR3 reads CASSQDMPQGSSGGAGSYEQYF. The CDR3, as DNA: TGCGCCAGCAGCCAAGATATGCCTCAGGGTTCTAGCGGGGGGGCCGGTTCGTACGAGCAGTACTTC.